The subject of this entry is one TCR beta chain. This sample was taken from a study of shared clonotypes between healthy human individuals. Profiled with immunoSEQ multiplex PCR; TCRdb holds only in-frame clones, not every one. The sample carries roughly 2.2 million clones, 85% to 95% recorded once. The sequence derives from a man younger than 35 in good health. Some clones in this sample may be carry-over from other donors' samples. Sequenced input: naive CD4+ T cells from PBMCs. Sample subset: CD45RA+ positively selected.

The DNA for the CDR3 is TGTGCCAGCTCCCCGGGGCAGAGCGGCGGAGCTTTCTTT. It is translated as CASSPGQSGGAFF. V usage is TRBV18 and J usage is TRBJ1-1; D might be TRBD1 (5 bases). V lost 6 bases to trimming and J lost 10 bases, with 18 bases between them. Germline CDR1 is KGHSH and CDR2 is LQKENI. CDR3 length equals 13 residues.